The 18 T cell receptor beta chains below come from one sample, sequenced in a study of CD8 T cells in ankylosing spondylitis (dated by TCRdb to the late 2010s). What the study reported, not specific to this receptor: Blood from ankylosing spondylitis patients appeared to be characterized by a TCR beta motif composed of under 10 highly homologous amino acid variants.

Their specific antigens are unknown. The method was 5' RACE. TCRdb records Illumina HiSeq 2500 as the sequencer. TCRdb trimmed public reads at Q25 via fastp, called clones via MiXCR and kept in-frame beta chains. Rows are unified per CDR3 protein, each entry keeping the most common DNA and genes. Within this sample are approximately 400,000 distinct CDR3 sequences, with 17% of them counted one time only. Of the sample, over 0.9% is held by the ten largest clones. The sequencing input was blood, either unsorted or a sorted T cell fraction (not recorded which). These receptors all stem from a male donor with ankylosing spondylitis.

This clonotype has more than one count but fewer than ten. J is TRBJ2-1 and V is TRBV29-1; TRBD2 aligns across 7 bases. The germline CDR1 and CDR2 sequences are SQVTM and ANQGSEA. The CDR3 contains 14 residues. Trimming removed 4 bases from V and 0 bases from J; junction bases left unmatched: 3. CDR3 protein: CSVAGGSSYNEQFF. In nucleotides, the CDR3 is TGCAGCGTTGCCGGCGGGAGCTCCTACAATGAGCAGTTCTTC.

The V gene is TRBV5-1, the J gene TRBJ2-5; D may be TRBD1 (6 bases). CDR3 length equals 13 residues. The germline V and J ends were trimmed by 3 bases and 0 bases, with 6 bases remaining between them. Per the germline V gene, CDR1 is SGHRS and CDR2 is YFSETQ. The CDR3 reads CASSWTDQETQYF. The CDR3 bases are TGCGCCAGCAGCTGGACAGACCAAGAGACCCAGTACTTC.

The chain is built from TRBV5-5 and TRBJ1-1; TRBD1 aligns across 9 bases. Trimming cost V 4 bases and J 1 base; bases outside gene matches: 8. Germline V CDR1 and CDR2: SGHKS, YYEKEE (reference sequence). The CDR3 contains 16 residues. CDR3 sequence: CASSMADRGGNTEAFF. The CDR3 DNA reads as TGTGCCAGCAGCATGGCGGACAGGGGAGGGAACACTGAAGCTTTCTTT.

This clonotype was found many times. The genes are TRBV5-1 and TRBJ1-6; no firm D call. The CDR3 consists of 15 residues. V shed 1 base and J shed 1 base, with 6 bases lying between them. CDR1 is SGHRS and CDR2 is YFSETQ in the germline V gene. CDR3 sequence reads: CASSLSGSYNSPLHF. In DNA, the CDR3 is TGCGCCAGCAGCTTGTCGGGTTCCTATAATTCACCCCTCCACTTT.

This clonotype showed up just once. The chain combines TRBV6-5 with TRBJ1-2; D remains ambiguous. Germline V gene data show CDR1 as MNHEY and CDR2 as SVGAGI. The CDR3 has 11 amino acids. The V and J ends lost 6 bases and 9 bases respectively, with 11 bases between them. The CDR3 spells CASRQSGSYTF. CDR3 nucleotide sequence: TGTGCCAGCAGGCAATCGGGTAGCTACACCTTC.

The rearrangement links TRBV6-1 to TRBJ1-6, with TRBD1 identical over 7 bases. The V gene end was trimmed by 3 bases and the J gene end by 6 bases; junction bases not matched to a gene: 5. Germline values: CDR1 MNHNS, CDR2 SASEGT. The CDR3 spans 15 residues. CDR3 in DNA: TGTGCCAGCAGTGATGCCTGGGACAGTAATTCACCCCTCCACTTT. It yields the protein CASSDAWDSNSPLHF.

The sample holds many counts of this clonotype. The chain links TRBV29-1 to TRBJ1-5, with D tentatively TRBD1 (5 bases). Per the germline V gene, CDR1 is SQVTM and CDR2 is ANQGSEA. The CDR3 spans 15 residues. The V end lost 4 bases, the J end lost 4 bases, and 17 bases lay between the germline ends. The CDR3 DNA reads TGCAGCGTTGCCGCTGAGCAGGGCCCTAATCAGCCCCAGCATTTT. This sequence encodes CSVAAEQGPNQPQHF.

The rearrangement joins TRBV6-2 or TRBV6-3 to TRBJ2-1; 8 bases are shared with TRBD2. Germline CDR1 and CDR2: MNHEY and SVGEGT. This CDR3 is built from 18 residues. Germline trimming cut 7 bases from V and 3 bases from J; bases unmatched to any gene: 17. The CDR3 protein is CASNPWGSSGTVYNEQFF. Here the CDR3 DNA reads TGTGCCAGCAATCCGTGGGGGAGTAGCGGGACGGTCTACAATGAGCAGTTCTTC.

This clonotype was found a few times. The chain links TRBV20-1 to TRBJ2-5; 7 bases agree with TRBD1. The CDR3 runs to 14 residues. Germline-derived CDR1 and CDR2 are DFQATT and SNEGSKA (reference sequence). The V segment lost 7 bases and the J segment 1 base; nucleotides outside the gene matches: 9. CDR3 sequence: CSGFARQGQETQYF. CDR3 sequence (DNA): TGCAGTGGGTTCGCGCGACAGGGCCAAGAGACCCAGTACTTC.

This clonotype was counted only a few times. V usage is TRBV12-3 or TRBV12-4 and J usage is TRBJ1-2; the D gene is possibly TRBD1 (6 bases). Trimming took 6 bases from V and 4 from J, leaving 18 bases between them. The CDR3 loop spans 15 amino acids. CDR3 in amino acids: CASSQGGADRYGYTF. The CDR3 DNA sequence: TGTGCCAGCAGCCAAGGGGGGGCGGACCGCTATGGCTACACCTTC.

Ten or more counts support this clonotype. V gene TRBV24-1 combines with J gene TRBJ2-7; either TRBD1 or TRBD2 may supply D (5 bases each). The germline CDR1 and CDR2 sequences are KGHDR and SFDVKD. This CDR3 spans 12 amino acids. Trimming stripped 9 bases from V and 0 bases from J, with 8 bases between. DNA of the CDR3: TGTGCCACCGGGGACGGCTCCTACGAGCAGTACTTC. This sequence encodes CATGDGSYEQYF.

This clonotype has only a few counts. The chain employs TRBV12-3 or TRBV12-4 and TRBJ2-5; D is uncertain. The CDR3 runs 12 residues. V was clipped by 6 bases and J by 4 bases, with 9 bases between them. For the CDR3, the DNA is TGTGCCAGCAGCCCCGTCCTAGAGACCCAGTACTTC. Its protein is CASSPVLETQYF.

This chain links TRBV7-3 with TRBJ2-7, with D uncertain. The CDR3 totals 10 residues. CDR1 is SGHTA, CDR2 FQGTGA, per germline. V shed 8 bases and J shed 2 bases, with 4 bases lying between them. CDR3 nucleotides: TGTGCCAGCCTCACCTACGAGCAGTACTTC. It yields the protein CASLTYEQYF.

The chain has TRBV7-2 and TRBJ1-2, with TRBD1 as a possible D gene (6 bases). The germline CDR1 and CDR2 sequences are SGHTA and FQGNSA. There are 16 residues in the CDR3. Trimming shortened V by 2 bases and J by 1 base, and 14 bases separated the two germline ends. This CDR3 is CASSLIGGPNNYGYTF. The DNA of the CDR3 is TGTGCCAGCAGCTTAATCGGGGGGCCCAATAACTATGGCTACACCTTC.

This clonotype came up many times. The CDR3 sequence is CASSYGGVTNEKLFF. The CDR3 DNA is TGTGCCAGCAGTTACGGGGGGGTAACTAATGAAAAACTGTTTTTT. V and J are TRBV6-5 and TRBJ1-4; tentatively, D is TRBD1 (5 bases). Trimming took off 2 bases at V and 1 base at J, with 8 bases between the two ends. The CDR3 length is 15 residues. CDR1 MNHEY and CDR2 SVGAGI come from the germline V gene.

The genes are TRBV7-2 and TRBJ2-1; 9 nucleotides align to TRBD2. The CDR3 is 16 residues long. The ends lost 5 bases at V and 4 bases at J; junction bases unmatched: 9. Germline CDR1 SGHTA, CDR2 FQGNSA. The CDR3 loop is CASSLQSGGFYNEQFF. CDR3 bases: TGTGCCAGCAGCCTCCAGAGCGGGGGGTTTTACAATGAGCAGTTCTTC.

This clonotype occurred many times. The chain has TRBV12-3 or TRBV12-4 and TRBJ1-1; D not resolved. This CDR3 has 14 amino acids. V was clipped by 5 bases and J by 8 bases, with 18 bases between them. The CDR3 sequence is CASSPGTFLGEAFF. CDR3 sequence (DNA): TGTGCCAGCAGTCCCGGTACTTTTTTGGGGGAAGCTTTCTTT.

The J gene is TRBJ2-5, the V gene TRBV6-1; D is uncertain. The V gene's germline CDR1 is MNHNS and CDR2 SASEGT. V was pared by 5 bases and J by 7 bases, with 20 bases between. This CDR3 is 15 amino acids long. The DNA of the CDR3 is TGTGCCAGCAGTCCGACATATGAAGAAGATCGGACCCAGTACTTC. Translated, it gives CASSPTYEEDRTQYF.